The 12 T cell receptor beta chains below all came from one sample that was sequenced in a study of shared clonotypes between healthy human individuals. This table comes from immunoSEQ multiplex PCR, and its TCRdb copy is limited to in-frame clones, with some not included. This table holds 2 million to 2.5 million clones, around 90% found once. The sequencing sample was made of naive CD4+ T cells from PBMCs. Subset defined: CD45RA+ positively selected. The receptors derive from a man between 18 and 29 years old in good health. Some clones in this sample may be carry-over from other donors' samples.

This clone came up a few times. The rearrangement joins TRBV30 to TRBJ1-5; the D is unclear. Germline V CDR1 and CDR2: GTSNPN, SVGIG (reference sequence). V was cut by 3 bases and J by 4 bases, with 13 bases left in between. The CDR3 is 14 amino acids. The CDR3 loop reads CAWSDSISNQPQHF. CDR3 in DNA: TGTGCCTGGAGCGATTCGATTTCTAATCAGCCCCAGCATTTT.

The chain carries TRBV7-2 and TRBJ1-2; 8 bases are a match to TRBD1. V trimming: 5 bases; J trimming: 0 bases; junction bases outside the gene matches: 5. Germline CDR1 and CDR2: SGHTA and FQGNSA. This CDR3 has 15 residues. The CDR3 here is CASSISRGPNYGYTF. CDR3 in DNA: TGTGCCAGCAGCATCTCCAGGGGGCCTAACTATGGCTACACCTTC.

The CDR3 DNA is TGTGCCAGCAGCCGACAGGGCAGTCACGCCGGGCAGTTCTTC. Encoded protein: CASSRQGSHAGQFF. The V call is TRBV4-2, the J call TRBJ2-1, with 7 bases fitting TRBD1. CDR1 and CDR2 from the germline V gene are LGHNA and YNFKEQ. The ends lost 4 bases at V and 12 bases at J; junction bases unmatched: 12. The CDR3 spans 14 residues.

The rearrangement joins TRBV27 to TRBJ1-5; perhaps TRBD1 as D (5 bases). The CDR3 is 14 amino acids. V lost 5 bases to trimming and J lost 7 bases, with 15 bases between them. Germline CDR1 is MNHEY and CDR2 is SMNVEV (reference sequence). The CDR3 sequence is CASSPRDLGQPQHF. The CDR3 DNA is TGTGCCAGCAGTCCGCGGGACCTAGGGCAGCCCCAGCATTTT.

This chain links TRBV6-4 with TRBJ1-1; D is undetermined. V lost 6 bases and J lost 1, with 12 bases in between. CDR3 length equals 14 residues. Germline V gene lookup returns CDR1 MRHNA and CDR2 SNTAGT. CDR3 sequence (DNA): TGTGCCAGCAGGAGGGAAGCAGAGAACACTGAAGCTTTCTTT. Protein sequence: CASRREAENTEAFF.

This sequence joins TRBV29-1 and TRBJ1-1; weak D call: TRBD1 (5 bases). CDR3 length: 13 residues. CDR1 is SQVTM and CDR2 is ANQGSEA in the germline V gene. With 6 bases removed from V and 13 bases from J, the gap between germline ends came to 24 bases. CDR3 DNA: TGCAGCGTGACCACTGGGGCCCCCCGGTTGGTTTTCTTT. It codes for CSVTTGAPRLVFF. Drawing the rest from reference TRBV29-1 and TRBJ1-1, the complete variable domain is SAVISQKPSRDICQRGTSLTIQCQVDSQVTMMFWYRQQPGQSLTLIATANQGSEATYESGFVIDKFPISRPNLTFSTLTVSNMSPEDSSIYLCSVTTGAPRLVFFGQGTRLTVV.

The J gene is TRBJ2-7, the V gene TRBV2; 8 bases align to TRBD2. Germline-derived CDR1 and CDR2 are SNHLY and FYNNEI. The J segment lost 3 bases and the V segment lost 2 bases, leaving 9 bases of the junction unmatched. CDR3 length: 16 amino acids. The DNA of the CDR3 is TGTGCCAGCAGTGAAAGGCTAGCGGGCGCATTCTACGAGCAGTACTTC. Translation: CASSERLAGAFYEQYF.

A single count supports this clone. CDR3 nucleotide sequence: TGCGCCAGCAGCCAACAGACAAGGGGGGCTGAAGCTTTCTTT. This encodes CASSQQTRGAEAFF. The rearrangement joins TRBV4-3 to TRBJ1-1; D is perhaps TRBD1 (6 bases). The germline gives CDR1 LGHNA, CDR2 YSLEER. V was clipped by 2 bases and J by 6 bases, with 13 bases between them. The CDR3 length is 14 residues.

The chain couples TRBV5-1 to TRBJ2-5; TRBD2 matches at 7 bases. Per the germline V gene, CDR1 is SGHRS and CDR2 is YFSETQ. V gave up 0 bases and J gave up 3 bases; unmatched junction bases: 5. The CDR3 length is 15 residues. As DNA, the CDR3 is TGCGCCAGCAGCTTGGAGCAGGGAGGGGAAGAGACCCAGTACTTC. As protein: CASSLEQGGEETQYF.

This sequence joins TRBV5-1 and TRBJ2-1; TRBD2 matches at 7 bases. V lost 4 bases, J lost 1 base, and 11 bases stayed unmatched. Germline V gene lookup returns CDR1 SGHRS and CDR2 YFSETQ. This CDR3 has 17 residues. The CDR3, as DNA: TGCGCCAGCAGCGTACGTCAGGGCGGGAGATCCTACAATGAGCAGTTCTTC. Protein sequence: CASSVRQGGRSYNEQFF.

V gene TRBV7-9 combines with J gene TRBJ2-3; TRBD2 agrees at 8 bases. J lost 5 bases, V lost 6 bases, and 7 bases had no gene match. Germline V gene data show CDR1 as SEHNR and CDR2 as FQNEAQ (reference sequence). CDR3 length equals 14 residues. The CDR3 DNA sequence: TGTGCCAGCAGGCGGGAGGTAGCATTAGATACGCAGTATTTT. This encodes CASRREVALDTQYF. Variable domain in full (rest from reference TRBV7-9 and TRBJ2-3): DTGVSQNPRHKITKRGQNVTFRCDPISEHNRLYWYRQTLGQGPEFLTYFQNEAQLEKSRLLSDRFSAERPKGSFSTLEIQRTEQGDSAMYLCASRREVALDTQYFGPGTRLTVL.

This chain connects TRBV5-1 to TRBJ2-5, with D tentatively TRBD2 (5 bases). Germline CDR1 reads SGHRS; CDR2 reads YFSETQ. V lost 10 bases, J lost 4 bases, and 8 bases lay in between. CDR3 length: 10 amino acids. The CDR3 loop is CASGSETQYF. The CDR3 nucleotides are TGCGCCTCGGGGTCAGAGACCCAGTACTTC.